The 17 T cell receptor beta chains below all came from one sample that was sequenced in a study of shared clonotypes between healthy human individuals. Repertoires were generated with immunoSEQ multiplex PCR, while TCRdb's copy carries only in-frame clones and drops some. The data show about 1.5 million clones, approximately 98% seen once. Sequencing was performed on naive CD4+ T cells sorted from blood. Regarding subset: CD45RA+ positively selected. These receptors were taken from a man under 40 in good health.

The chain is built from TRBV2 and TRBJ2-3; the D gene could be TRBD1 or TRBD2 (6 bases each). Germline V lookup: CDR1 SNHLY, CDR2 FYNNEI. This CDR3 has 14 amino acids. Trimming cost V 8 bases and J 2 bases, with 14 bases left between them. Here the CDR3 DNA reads TGTGCCAGCGCCCAGTGGGGGGCCACAGATACGCAGTATTTT. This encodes CASAQWGATDTQYF.

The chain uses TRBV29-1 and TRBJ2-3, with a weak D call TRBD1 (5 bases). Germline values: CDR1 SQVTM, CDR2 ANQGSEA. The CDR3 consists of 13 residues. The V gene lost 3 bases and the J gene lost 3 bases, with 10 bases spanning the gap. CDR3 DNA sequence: TGCAGCGTTGACGGGCAGGGAACAGATACGCAGTATTTT. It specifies CSVDGQGTDTQYF.

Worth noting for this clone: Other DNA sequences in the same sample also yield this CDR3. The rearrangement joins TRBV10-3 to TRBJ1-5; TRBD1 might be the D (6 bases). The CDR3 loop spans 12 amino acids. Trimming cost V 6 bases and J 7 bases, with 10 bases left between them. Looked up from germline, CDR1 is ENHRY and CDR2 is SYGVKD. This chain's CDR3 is CAIRDSNQPQHF. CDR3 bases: TGTGCCATCAGGGACAGTAACCAGCCCCAGCATTTT.

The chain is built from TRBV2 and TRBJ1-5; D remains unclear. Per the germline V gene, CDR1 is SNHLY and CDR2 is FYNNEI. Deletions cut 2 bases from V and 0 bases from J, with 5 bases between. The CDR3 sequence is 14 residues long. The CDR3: CASSEMASNQPQHF. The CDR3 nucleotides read TGTGCCAGCAGTGAAATGGCTAGCAATCAGCCCCAGCATTTT.

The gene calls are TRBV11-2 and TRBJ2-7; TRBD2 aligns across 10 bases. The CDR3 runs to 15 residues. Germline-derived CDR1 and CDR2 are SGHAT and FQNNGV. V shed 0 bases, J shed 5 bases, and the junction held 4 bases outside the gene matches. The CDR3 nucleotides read TGTGCCAGCAGCTTAGACAGCGGGAGGGCCCACGAGCAGTACTTC. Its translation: CASSLDSGRAHEQYF.

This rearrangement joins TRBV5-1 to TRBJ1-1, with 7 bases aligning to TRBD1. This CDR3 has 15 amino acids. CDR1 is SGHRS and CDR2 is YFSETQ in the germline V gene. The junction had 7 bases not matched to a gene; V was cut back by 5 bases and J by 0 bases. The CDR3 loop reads CASRLAGQLNTEAFF. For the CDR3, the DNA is TGCGCCAGCAGGCTCGCGGGACAGTTGAACACTGAAGCTTTCTTT.

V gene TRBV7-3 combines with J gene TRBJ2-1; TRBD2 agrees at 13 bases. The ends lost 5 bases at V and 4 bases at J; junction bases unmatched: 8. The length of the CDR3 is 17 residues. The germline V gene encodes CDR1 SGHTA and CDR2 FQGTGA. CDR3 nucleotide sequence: TGTGCCAGCAGCCGAGGACTAGCGGGAGTCAAGTACAATGAGCAGTTCTTC. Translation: CASSRGLAGVKYNEQFF.

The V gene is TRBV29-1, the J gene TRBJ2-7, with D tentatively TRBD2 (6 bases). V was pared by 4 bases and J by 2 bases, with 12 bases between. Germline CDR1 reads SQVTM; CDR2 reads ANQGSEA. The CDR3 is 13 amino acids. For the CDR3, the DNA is TGCAGCGTTGGCGGGATCACCACCTACGAGCAGTACTTC. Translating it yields CSVGGITTYEQYF.

This chain's CDR3 is CASKGTPSRAQYF. CDR3 in DNA: TGTGCCAGCAAAGGGACTCCCTCCCGGGCCCAGTACTTC. J is TRBJ2-5 and V is TRBV2, with D tentatively TRBD2 (6 bases). Germline V lookup: CDR1 SNHLY, CDR2 FYNNEI. The ends were cut back, 7 bases at V and 9 bases at J, with 18 bases in the middle. The CDR3 runs 13 residues.

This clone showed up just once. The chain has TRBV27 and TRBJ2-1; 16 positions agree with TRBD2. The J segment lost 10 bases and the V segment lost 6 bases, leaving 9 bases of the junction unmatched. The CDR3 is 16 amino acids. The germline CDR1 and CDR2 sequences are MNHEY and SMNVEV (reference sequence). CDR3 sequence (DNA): TGTGCCAGCAGGACGGGACTAGCGGGAGGGCCGTGGGAGCAGTTCTTC. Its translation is CASRTGLAGGPWEQFF.

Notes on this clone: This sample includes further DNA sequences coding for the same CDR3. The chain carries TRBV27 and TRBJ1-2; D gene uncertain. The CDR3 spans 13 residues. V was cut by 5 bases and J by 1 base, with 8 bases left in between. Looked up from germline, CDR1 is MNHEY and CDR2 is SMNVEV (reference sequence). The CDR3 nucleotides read TGTGCCAGCAGTCCAACCGGTAACTATGGCTACACCTTC. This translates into CASSPTGNYGYTF.

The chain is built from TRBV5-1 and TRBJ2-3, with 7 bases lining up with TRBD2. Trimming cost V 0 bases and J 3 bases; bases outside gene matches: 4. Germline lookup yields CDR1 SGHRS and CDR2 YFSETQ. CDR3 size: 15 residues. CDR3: CASSLATSATDTQYF. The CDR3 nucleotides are TGCGCCAGCAGCTTGGCAACTAGCGCGACAGATACGCAGTATTTT.

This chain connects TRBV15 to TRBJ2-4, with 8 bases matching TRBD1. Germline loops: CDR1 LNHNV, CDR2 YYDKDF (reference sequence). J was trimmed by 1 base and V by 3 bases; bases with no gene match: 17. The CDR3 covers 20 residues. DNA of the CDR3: TGTGCCACCAGCAGGTTCTCCGGACAGGGATCCGCGGGGGCCAAAAACATTCAGTACTTC. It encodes CATSRFSGQGSAGAKNIQYF.

In DNA, the CDR3 is TGTGCCAGCAGTTCCAGGGATAGCGGGAGATACAATGAGCAGTTCTTC. Translation gives CASSSRDSGRYNEQFF. The rearrangement links TRBV28 to TRBJ2-1, with TRBD2 identical over 9 bases. This CDR3 is built from 16 residues. Germline loops: CDR1 MDHEN, CDR2 SYDVKM. Trimming at V came to 4 bases and at J to 4 bases, leaving 8 bases not matched to a gene.

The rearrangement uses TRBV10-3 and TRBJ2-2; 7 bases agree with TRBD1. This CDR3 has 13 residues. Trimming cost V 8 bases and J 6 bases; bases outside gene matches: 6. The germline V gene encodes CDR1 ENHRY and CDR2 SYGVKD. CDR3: CAIVRDRAGELFF. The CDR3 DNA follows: TGTGCCATCGTACGGGACAGAGCCGGGGAGCTGTTTTTT.

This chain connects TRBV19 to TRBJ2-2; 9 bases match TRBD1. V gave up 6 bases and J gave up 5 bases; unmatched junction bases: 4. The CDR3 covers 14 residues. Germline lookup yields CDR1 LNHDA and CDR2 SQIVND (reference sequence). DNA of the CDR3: TGTGCCAGTAGGGGGACAGGGTATACCGGGGAGCTGTTTTTT. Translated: CASRGTGYTGELFF.

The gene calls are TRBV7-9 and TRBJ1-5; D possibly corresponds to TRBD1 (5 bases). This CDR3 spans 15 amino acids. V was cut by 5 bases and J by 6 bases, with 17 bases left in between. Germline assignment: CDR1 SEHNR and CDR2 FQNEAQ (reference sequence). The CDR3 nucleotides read TGTGCCAGCAGCCTTAGTGGGGGGAGGGCTCAGCCCCAGCATTTT. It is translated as CASSLSGGRAQPQHF.